Shown below are 7 T cell receptor beta chains from a single sample sequenced in a study of blood T cell repertoires in COVID-19. TCRdb's table, derived via immunoSEQ multiplex PCR, lists solely in-frame clones and lacks some. This sample carries approximately 200,000 clones, around 80% of them seen once, and the ten largest clones take 10% to 15%. Specimen: peripheral blood. These receptors were collected from an elderly woman with COVID-19, enrolled during active disease.

V usage is TRBV28 and J usage is TRBJ2-1, with 12 positions matching TRBD2. Trimming at V came to 5 bases and at J to 3 bases, leaving 8 bases not matched to a gene. The germline CDR1 and CDR2 sequences are MDHEN and SYDVKM. The CDR3 runs 17 residues. The CDR3 sequence: CASSLASGRAGYNEQFF. As DNA, the CDR3 is TGTGCCAGCAGTCTAGCTAGCGGGAGGGCCGGCTACAATGAGCAGTTCTTC. The full variable domain, with the rest looked up from reference TRBV28 and TRBJ2-1, is DVKVTQSSRYLVKRTGEKVFLECVQDMDHENMFWYRQDPGLGLRLIYFSYDVKMKEKGDIPEGYSVSREKKERFSLILESASTNQTSMYLCASSLASGRAGYNEQFFGPGTRLTVL.

J is TRBJ1-1 and V is TRBV9, with TRBD1 matching over 8 bases. J gave up 6 bases and V 4 bases, and 11 bases lay outside the gene matches. Germline V gene sequence: CDR1 SGDLS, CDR2 YYNGEE. The CDR3 sequence is 15 residues long. The CDR3 loop reads CASSTLQGGIAEAFF. The CDR3 nucleotides are TGTGCCAGCAGCACTCTACAGGGGGGGATTGCTGAAGCTTTCTTT.

This clone was picked up one time. For the CDR3, the DNA is TGTGCCAGCTCACAACAGGGCTCGAACACTGAAGCTTTCTTT. Amino acids: CASSQQGSNTEAFF. The genes are TRBV18 and TRBJ1-1; D is possibly TRBD1 (6 bases). CDR3 length: 14 amino acids. The germline V gene has CDR1 KGHSH and CDR2 LQKENI. Trimming cost V 4 bases and J 1 base, with 10 bases left between them.

CDR3 residues: CASSQEAGPRTYEQYF. The CDR3 DNA follows: TGTGCCAGCAGCCAAGAGGCAGGTCCCAGAACCTACGAGCAGTACTTC. This rearrangement joins TRBV3-1 (or the pseudogene TRBV3-2) to TRBJ2-7; D is unresolved. Germline CDR1 is LGHDT and CDR2 is YNNKEL (reference sequence). The CDR3 sequence is 16 residues long. Trimming took off 0 bases at V and 2 bases at J, with 14 bases between the two ends.

This chain connects TRBV30 to TRBJ1-4; TRBD1 is a possible D gene (6 bases). CDR3 length: 15 amino acids. The V end was cut by 2 bases, the J end by 6 bases, with 16 bases between. Germline CDR1 GTSNPN, CDR2 SVGIG (reference sequence). CDR3 nucleotide sequence: TGTGCCTGGAGTCGGGGGGGCCCAGGGGATGAAAAACTGTTTTTT. Amino acids: CAWSRGGPGDEKLFF.

This sequence joins TRBV4-3 and TRBJ2-1; 8 bases fit TRBD2. The germline V gene has CDR1 LGHNA and CDR2 YSLEER. V lost 0 bases and J lost 3; bases outside the gene matches: 7. This CDR3 spans 17 amino acids. This CDR3 is CASSQEYGSGNYNEQFF. DNA of the CDR3: TGCGCCAGCAGCCAAGAGTATGGTAGCGGGAACTACAATGAGCAGTTCTTC.

The CDR3 loop is CASSSPGQGPNTEAFF. The CDR3 DNA reads as TGTGCCAGCAGCTCACCGGGACAGGGACCGAACACTGAAGCTTTCTTT. This chain connects TRBV11-3 to TRBJ1-1; 9 bases align to TRBD1. V was clipped by 4 bases and J by 1 base; unmatched bases: 7. There are 16 residues in the CDR3. The V gene's germline CDR1 is SGHNT and CDR2 YENEEA.